The sequence of this TCR beta chain was determined in a study of PD-L1 blockade in urothelial cancer. Study-level background: Patients had undergone 0 to 3 prior chemotherapy regimens.

Assay used: immunoSEQ multiplex PCR; TCRdb lists only in-frame clones, some missing. The sample lists more than 60,000 clones; roughly 86% were seen once. Study-wide points: Greater 3-week expansion of tumor-associated blood clones was recorded for durable-benefit patients.

Germline-derived CDR1 and CDR2 are MNHEY and SVGAGI. The CDR3 spans 16 residues. Trimming pared 0 bases from V and 0 bases from J, leaving 9 bases between. As concerns this clone: Its antigen is as yet unknown.

Time point noted: peripheral blood 6 weeks after treatment start. The diagnosis in patients was locally advanced or metastatic urothelial carcinoma. The sample here was PBMCs, taken around atezolizumab (anti-PD-L1) treatment. The sequence was obtained from a man aged 55 to 70 with urothelial cancer. The chain combines TRBV6-5 with TRBJ2-4, with D unclear. This CDR3 reads CASSYSNSLAKNIQYF. CDR3 DNA sequence: TGTGCCAGCAGTTACTCGAACAGCTTAGCCAAAAACATTCAGTACTTC.